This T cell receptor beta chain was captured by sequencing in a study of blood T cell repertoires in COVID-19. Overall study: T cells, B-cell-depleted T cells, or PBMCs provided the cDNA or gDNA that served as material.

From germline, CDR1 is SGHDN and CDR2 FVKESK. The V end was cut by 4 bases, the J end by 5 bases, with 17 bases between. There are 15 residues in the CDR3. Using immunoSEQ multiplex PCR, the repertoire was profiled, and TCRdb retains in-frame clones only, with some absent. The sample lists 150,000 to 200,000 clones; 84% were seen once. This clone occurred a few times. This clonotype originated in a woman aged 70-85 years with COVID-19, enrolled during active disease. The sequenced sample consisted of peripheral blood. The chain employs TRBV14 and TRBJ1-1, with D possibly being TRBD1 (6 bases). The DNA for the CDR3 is TGTGCCAGCAGCCCGCGGCAGGGGCGTATTACTGAAGCTTTCTTT. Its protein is CASSPRQGRITEAFF.